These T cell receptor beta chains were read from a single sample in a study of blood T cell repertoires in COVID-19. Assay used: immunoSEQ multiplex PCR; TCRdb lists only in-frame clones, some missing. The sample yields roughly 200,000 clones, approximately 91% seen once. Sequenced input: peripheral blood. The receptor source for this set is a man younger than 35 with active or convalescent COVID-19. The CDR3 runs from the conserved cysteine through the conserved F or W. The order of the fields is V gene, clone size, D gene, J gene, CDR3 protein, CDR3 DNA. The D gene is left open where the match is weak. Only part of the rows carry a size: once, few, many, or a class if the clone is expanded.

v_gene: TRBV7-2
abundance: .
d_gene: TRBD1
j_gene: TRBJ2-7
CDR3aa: CASSSAGTGIYEQYF
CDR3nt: TGTGCCAGCAGCTCAGCCGGGACAGGGATCTACGAGCAGTACTTC

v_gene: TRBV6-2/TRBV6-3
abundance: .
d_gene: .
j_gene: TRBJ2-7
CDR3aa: CASSWGLSYEQYF
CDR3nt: TGTGCCAGCAGTTGGGGCCTCTCCTACGAGCAGTACTTC

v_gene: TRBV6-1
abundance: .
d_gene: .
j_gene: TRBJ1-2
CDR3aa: CASSEAPGYGYTF
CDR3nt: TGTGCCAGCAGTGAAGCCCCGGGCTATGGCTACACCTTC

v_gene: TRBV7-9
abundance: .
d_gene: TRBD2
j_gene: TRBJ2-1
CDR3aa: CASSLSGLAGVDEQFF
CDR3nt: TGTGCCAGCAGCTTATCGGGACTAGCGGGAGTAGATGAGCAGTTCTTC

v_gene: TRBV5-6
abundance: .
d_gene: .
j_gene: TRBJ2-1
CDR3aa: CASSLARSPSYNEQFF
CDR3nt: TGTGCCAGCAGCTTGGCAAGGAGTCCCTCCTACAATGAGCAGTTCTTC

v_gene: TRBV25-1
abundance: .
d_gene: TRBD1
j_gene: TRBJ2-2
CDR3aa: CASSEMVQGENTGELFF
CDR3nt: TGTGCCAGCAGTGAAATGGTTCAGGGGGAAAACACCGGGGAGCTGTTTTTT

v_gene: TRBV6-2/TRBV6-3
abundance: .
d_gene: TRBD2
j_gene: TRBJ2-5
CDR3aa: CASSYTGLAGAIYF
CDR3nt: TGTGCCAGCAGTTACACGGGACTAGCGGGGGCCATTTACTTC

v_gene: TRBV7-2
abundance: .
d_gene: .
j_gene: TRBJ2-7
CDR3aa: CASSLLLGVYEQYF
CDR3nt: TGTGCCAGCAGCTTGCTTCTAGGGGTATACGAGCAGTACTTC

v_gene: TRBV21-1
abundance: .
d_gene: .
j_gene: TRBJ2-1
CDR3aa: CANRTGNNEQFF
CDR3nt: TGTGCCAATCGGACGGGGAACAATGAGCAGTTCTTC

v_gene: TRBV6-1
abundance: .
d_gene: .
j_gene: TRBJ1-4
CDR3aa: CASSEGGGYEKLFF
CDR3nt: TGTGCCAGCAGTGAGGGCGGGGGTTATGAAAAACTGTTTTTT

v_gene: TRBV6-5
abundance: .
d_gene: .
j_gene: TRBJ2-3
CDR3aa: CASTRTSTDTQYF
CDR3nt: TGTGCCAGCACAAGGACTAGCACAGATACGCAGTATTTT

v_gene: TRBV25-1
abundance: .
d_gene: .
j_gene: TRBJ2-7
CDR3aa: CASSGRTGSSYEQYF
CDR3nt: TGTGCCAGCAGTGGGAGGACGGGGAGCTCCTACGAGCAGTACTTC

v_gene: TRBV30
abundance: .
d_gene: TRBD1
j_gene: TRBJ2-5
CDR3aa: CAWSLAGGGETQYF
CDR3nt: TGTGCCTGGAGTTTGGCAGGGGGTGGAGAGACCCAGTACTTC

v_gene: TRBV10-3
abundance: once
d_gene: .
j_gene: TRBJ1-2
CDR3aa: CAISAQGRDGYTF
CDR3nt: TGTGCCATCAGTGCACAGGGAAGGGATGGCTACACCTTC

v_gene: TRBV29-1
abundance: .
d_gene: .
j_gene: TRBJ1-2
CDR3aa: CSVWSGYGYTF
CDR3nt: TGCAGCGTTTGGTCGGGCTATGGCTACACCTTC

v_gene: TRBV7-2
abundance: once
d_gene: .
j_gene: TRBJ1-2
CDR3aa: CASSLAQGNYGYTF
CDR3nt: TGTGCCAGCAGCTTAGCGCAGGGGAACTATGGCTACACCTTC

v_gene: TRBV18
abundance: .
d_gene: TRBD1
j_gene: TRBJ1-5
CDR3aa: CASSPGQDGQPQHF
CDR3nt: TGTGCCAGCTCACCCGGACAGGACGGACAGCCCCAGCATTTT

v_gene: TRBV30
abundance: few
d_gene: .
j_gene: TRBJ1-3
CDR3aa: CAWTDFTPGNTIYF
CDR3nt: TGTGCCTGGACGGACTTTACACCAGGAAACACCATATATTTT

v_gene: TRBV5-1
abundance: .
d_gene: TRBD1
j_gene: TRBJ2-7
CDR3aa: CASSLENRGRSIEQYF
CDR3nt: TGCGCCAGCAGCTTGGAAAACAGGGGGCGTTCAATCGAGCAGTACTTC

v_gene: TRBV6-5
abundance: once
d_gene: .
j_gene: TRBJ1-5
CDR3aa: CASSSTGDVNQPQHF
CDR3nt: TGTGCCAGCAGTTCGACCGGGGATGTCAATCAGCCCCAGCATTTT

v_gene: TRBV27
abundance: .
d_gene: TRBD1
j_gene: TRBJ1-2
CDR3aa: CASSLSGTELNYGYTF
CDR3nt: TGTGCCAGCAGTTTATCCGGGACAGAACTTAACTATGGCTACACCTTC

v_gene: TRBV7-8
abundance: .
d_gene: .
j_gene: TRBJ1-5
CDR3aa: CASSLGRVGPQHF
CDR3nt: TGTGCCAGCAGCTTAGGCAGGGTAGGGCCCCAGCATTTT

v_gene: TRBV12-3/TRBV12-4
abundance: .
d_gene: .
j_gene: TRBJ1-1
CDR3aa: CASSPGFRTEAFF
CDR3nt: TGTGCCAGCAGCCCCGGGTTTAGGACTGAAGCTTTCTTT

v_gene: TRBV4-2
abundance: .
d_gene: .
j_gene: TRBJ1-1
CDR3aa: CASSQVGGADEAFF
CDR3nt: TGTGCCAGCAGCCAAGTTGGAGGGGCTGATGAAGCTTTCTTT

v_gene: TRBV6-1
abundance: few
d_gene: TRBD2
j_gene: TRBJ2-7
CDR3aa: CASSELAEGFHEQYF
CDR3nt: TGTGCCAGCAGTGAACTAGCGGAGGGGTTCCACGAGCAGTACTTC

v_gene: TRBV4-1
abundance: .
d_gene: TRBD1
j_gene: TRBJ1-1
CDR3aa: CASSQALHRGSEAFF
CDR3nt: TGCGCCAGCAGCCAAGCCCTGCACAGGGGGTCTGAAGCTTTCTTT

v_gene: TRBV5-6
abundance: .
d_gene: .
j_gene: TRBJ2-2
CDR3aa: CASTIRAKNTGELFF
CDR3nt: TGTGCCAGCACCATCCGAGCAAAGAACACCGGGGAGCTGTTTTTT

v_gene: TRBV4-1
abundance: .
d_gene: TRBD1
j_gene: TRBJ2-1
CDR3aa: CASSQDWGQVIQDEQFF
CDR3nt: TGCGCCAGCAGCCAAGATTGGGGACAGGTTATTCAAGATGAGCAGTTCTTC

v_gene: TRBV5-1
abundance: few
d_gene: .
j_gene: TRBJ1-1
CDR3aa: CASSGAGMNTEAFF
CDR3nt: TGCGCCAGCAGCGGAGCAGGGATGAACACTGAAGCTTTCTTT

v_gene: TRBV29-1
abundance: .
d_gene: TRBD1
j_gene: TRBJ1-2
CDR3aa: CSVKGQDNYGYTF
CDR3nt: TGCAGCGTGAAGGGACAGGATAACTATGGCTACACCTTC

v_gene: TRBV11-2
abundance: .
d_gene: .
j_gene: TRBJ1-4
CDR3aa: CASSWTQGNEKLFF
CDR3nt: TGTGCCAGCAGCTGGACCCAGGGGAATGAAAAACTGTTTTTT

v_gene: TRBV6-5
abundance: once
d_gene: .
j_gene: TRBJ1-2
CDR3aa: CASTRVVGEGYTF
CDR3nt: TGTGCCAGCACTCGCGTTGTCGGGGAGGGCTACACCTTC

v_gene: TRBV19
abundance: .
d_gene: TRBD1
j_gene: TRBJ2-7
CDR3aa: CASSLPGQTYEQYF
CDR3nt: TGTGCCAGTAGTCTCCCGGGACAGACCTACGAGCAGTACTTC

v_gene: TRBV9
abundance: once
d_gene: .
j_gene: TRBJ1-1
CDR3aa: CASSVGQTIMNTEAFF
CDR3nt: TGTGCCAGCAGCGTTGGGCAGACAATTATGAACACTGAAGCTTTCTTT

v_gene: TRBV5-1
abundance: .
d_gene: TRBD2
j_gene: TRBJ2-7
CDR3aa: CASSLLAGGAYEQYF
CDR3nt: TGCGCCAGCAGCTTGCTTGCGGGAGGTGCTTACGAGCAGTACTTC

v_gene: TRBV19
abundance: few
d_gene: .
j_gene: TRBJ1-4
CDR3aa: CASSWSEGGEKLFF
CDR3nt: TGTGCCAGTAGTTGGTCTGAGGGCGGGGAAAAACTGTTTTTT

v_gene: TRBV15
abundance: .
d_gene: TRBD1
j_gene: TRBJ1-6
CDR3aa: CATSSKGALPQPLHF
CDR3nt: TGTGCCACCAGCAGCAAGGGGGCATTGCCGCAACCCCTCCACTTT

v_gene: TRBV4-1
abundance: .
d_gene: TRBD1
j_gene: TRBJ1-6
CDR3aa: CASSQQLLGQVSSPLHF
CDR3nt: TGCGCCAGCAGCCAACAGCTCCTGGGACAGGTTTCTTCACCCCTCCACTTT

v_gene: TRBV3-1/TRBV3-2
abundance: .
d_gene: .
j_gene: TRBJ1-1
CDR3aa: CASSRGGYTEAFF
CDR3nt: TGTGCCAGCAGCCGCGGGGGGTACACTGAAGCTTTCTTT

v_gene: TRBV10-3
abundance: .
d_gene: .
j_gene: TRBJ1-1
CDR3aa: CAIGDKMNTEAFF
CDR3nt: TGTGCCATCGGGGACAAAATGAACACTGAAGCTTTCTTT

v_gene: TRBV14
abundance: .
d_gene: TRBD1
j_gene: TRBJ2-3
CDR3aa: CASSQPKGASTQYF
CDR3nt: TGTGCCAGCAGCCAGCCGAAGGGGGCCAGTACGCAGTATTTT

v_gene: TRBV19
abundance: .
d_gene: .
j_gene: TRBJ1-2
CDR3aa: CASSPWDKTNYGYTF
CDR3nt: TGTGCCAGTAGTCCTTGGGACAAAACTAACTATGGCTACACCTTC

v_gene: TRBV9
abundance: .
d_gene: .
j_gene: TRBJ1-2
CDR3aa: CASSVDGINYGYTF
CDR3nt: TGTGCCAGCAGCGTAGACGGGATTAACTATGGCTACACCTTC

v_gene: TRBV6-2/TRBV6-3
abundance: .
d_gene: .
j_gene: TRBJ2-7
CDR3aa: CASSYSTGGTDYEQYF
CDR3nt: TGTGCCAGCAGTTACTCGACCGGCGGGACCGACTACGAGCAGTACTTC

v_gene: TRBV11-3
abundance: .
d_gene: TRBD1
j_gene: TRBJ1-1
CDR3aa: CASSLDGGQSNTEAFF
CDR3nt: TGTGCCAGCAGCTTAGATGGGGGACAGTCGAACACTGAAGCTTTCTTT

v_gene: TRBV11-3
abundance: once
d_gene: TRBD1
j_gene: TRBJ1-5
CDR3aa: CASSLSRDSHLSNQPQHF
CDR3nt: TGTGCCAGCAGCTTATCACGGGACAGCCACCTTAGCAATCAGCCCCAGCATTTT

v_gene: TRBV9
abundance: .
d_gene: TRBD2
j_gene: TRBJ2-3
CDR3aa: CASSVGGGSPTDTQYF
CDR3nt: TGTGCCAGCAGCGTAGGCGGGGGGTCCCCCACAGATACGCAGTATTTT

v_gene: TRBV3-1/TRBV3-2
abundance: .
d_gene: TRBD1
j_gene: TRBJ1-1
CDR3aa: CASSRPDRDTEAFF
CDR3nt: TGTGCCAGCAGCCGCCCGGACAGGGACACTGAAGCTTTCTTT

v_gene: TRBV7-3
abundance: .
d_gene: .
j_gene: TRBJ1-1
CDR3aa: CASSLTVNTEAFF
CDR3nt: TGTGCCAGCAGCCTCACAGTTAACACTGAAGCTTTCTTT

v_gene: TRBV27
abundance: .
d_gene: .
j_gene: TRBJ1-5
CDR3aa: CASSFWSGQPQHF
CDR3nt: TGTGCCAGCAGTTTTTGGAGCGGGCAGCCCCAGCATTTT

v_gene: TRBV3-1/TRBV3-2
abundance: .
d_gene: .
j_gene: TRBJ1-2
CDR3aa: CASSQESVRNGYTF
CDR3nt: TGTGCCAGCAGCCAAGAGTCCGTGAGGAATGGCTACACCTTC

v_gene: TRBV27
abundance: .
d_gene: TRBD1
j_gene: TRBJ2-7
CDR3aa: CASSALLGQGTYEQYF
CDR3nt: TGTGCCAGCAGTGCCTTACTGGGACAGGGAACCTACGAGCAGTACTTC

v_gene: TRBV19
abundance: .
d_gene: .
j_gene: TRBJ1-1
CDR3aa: CASSPPGMNTEAFF
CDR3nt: TGTGCCAGTAGTCCCCCCGGGATGAACACTGAAGCTTTCTTT

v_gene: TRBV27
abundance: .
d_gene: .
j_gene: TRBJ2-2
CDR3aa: CASSPGTYTGELFF
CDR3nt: TGTGCCAGCAGCCCAGGAACTTACACCGGGGAGCTGTTTTTT

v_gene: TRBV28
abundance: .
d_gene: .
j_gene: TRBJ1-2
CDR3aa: CASSTVSHYGYTF
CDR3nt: TGTGCCAGCAGCACAGTTTCCCACTATGGCTACACCTTC

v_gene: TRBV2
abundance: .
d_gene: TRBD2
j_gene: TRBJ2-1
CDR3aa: CATDAGVPYNEQFF
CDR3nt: TGTGCCACCGATGCGGGAGTTCCCTACAATGAGCAGTTCTTC

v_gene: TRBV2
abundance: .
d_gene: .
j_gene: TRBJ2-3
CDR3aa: CASSAVSTDTQYF
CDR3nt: TGTGCCAGCAGTGCGGTATCCACAGATACGCAGTATTTT

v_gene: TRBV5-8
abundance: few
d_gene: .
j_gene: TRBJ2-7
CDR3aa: CASSERQARISYEQYF
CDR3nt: TGTGCCAGCAGCGAGAGACAGGCCAGAATCTCCTACGAGCAGTACTTC

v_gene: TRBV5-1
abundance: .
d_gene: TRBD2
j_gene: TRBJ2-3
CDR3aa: CASSLETSGGVDTQYF
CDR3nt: TGCGCCAGCAGCTTGGAGACTAGCGGGGGGGTAGATACGCAGTATTTT